This T cell receptor beta chain was sequenced during a study of blood T cell repertoires in COVID-19. Turning to the study itself: The samples span acute and convalescent COVID-19 from the United States, Italy and Spain. The analysed material was cDNA or gDNA that came from T cells, B-cell-depleted T cells, or PBMCs.

Trimming left V 1 base short and J 0 bases short, with 6 bases between. Per germline, CDR1 SGHRS and CDR2 YFSETQ. This CDR3 is 14 amino acids long. In the original processing: Counts of nucleated cells, estimated from reference gene primer amplification, were obtained. The table came from immunoSEQ multiplex PCR; TCRdb's copy has only in-frame clones and leaves some out. V, J and clone size were drawn from that table, and D and trimming were deduced from the DNA. The sample lists about 81,000 clones; roughly 82% were seen once. The chain carries TRBV5-1 and TRBJ2-3; D gene ambiguous. The TCR originated in a human donor in a cohort sampled during active COVID-19. Sequenced material: peripheral blood. The CDR3 DNA follows: TGCGCCAGCAGCTTGTTCCAGAGCACAGATACGCAGTATTTT. The encoded protein is CASSLFQSTDTQYF.